Sequencing of this TCR beta chain was carried out in a study of shared clonotypes between healthy human individuals. Notes on the study in general: Only blood underwent sampling, and tissue repertoires likely differ.

The assay ran at deep level. Generated by immunoSEQ multiplex PCR, the TCRdb table keeps only in-frame clones and is missing some. The table lists roughly 700,000 clones, approximately 79% of them singletons. Of note for this clone: The antigen remains undetermined. The same CDR3 arises from other DNA sequences in this sample as well.

This CDR3 comprises 14 residues. V shed 3 bases and J 4 bases; nucleotides not matched to a gene: 6. Germline V lookup: CDR1 SGHTA, CDR2 FQGNSA. Sequenced input: memory CD4+ T cells sorted from blood. Subset here: CD45RA-negative fraction. The TCR was taken from a woman younger than 45 in good health. The chain is built from TRBV7-2 and TRBJ2-7; 7 nucleotides agree with TRBD2. CDR3 in amino acids: CASSFQRDSYEQYF. The CDR3 DNA is TGTGCCAGCAGCTTCCAGCGGGATAGTTACGAGCAGTACTTC.